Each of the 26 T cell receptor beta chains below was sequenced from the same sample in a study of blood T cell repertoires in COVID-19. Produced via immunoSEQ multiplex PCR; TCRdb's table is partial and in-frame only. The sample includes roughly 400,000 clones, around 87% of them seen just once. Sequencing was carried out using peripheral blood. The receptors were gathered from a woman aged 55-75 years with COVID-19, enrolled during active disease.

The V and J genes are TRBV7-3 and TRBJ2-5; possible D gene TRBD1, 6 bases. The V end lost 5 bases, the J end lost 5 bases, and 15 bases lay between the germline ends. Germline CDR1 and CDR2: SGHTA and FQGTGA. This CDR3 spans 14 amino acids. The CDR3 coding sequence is TGTGCCAGCAGCCCGTCTGGGGGCGGGGAGACCCAGTACTTC. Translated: CASSPSGGGETQYF.

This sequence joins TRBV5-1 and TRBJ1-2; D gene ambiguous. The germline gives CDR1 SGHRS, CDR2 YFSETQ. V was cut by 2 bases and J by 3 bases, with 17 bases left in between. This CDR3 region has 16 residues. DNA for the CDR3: TGCGCCAGCAGCTTACCAGGACCGGGGATCGACTATGGCTACACCTTC. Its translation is CASSLPGPGIDYGYTF.

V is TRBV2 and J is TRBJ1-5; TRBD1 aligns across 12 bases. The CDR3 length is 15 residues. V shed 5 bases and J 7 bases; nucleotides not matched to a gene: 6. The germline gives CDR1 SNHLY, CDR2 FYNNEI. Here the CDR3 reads CASSTSGTGGQPQHF. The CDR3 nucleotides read TGTGCCAGCAGTACTTCCGGGACAGGGGGCCAGCCCCAGCATTTT.

CDR3 region: CASSLYPGGTDTQYF. The CDR3 region has the DNA TGTGCCAGCAGTTTATACCCCGGGGGGACAGATACGCAGTATTTT. The chain has TRBV27 and TRBJ2-3; 7 bases line up with TRBD2. The J segment lost 3 bases and the V segment lost 1 base, leaving 4 bases of the junction unmatched. Germline lookup yields CDR1 MNHEY and CDR2 SMNVEV (reference sequence). This CDR3 contains 15 residues.

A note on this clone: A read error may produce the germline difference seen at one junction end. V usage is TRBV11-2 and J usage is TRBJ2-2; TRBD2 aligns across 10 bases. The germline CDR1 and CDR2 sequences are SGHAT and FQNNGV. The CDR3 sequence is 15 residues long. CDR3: CASRAGLAKTGELFF. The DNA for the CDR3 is TGTGCCAGCAGGGCGGGACTAGCGAAGACCGGGGAGCTGTTTTTT.

The CDR3 region has the DNA TGTGCCAGCAGTCCTAGTCTAGCGGGCACAGATACGCAGTATTTT. Amino acids: CASSPSLAGTDTQYF. The rearrangement joins TRBV3-1 (or the pseudogene TRBV3-2) to TRBJ2-3; 7 bases agree with TRBD2. Looked up from germline, CDR1 is LGHDT and CDR2 is YNNKEL (reference sequence). Losses at the gene ends were 6 bases for V and 1 base for J; bases not matched to a gene: 7. CDR3 length: 15 amino acids.

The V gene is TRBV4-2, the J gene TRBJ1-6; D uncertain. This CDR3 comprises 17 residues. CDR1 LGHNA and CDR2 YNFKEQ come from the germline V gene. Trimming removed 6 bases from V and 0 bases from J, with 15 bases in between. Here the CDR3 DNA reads TGTGCCAGCAGAGGCAGAGGAGTACTCTCCTATAATTCACCCCTCCACTTT. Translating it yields CASRGRGVLSYNSPLHF.

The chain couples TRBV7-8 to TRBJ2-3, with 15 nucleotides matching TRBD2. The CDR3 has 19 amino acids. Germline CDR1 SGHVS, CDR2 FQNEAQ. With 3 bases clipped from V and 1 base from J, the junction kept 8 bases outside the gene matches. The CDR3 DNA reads TGTGCCAGCAGCTTGCCCCCTCGGACTAGCGGGGGGGGCACAGATACGCAGTATTTT. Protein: CASSLPPRTSGGGTDTQYF.

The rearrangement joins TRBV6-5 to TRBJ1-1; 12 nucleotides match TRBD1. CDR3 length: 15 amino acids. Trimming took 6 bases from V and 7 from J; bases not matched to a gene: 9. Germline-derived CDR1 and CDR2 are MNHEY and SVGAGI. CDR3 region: CASSPLGQGAYEAFF. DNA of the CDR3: TGTGCCAGCAGCCCCTTGGGACAGGGGGCGTATGAAGCTTTCTTT.

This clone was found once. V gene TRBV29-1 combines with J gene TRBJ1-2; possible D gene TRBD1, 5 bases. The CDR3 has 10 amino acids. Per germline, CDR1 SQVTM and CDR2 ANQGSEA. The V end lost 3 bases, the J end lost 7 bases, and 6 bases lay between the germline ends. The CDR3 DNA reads TGCAGCGTTGAGGGACTTGGCTACACCTTC. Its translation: CSVEGLGYTF.

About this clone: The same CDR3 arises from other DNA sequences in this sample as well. The CDR3 sequence: CASSLATGDGYTF. CDR3 sequence (DNA): TGTGCCAGCAGCTTGGCGACAGGGGATGGCTACACCTTC. V and J are TRBV7-3 and TRBJ1-2; 8 bases are shared with TRBD1. The CDR3 covers 13 residues. Germline values: CDR1 SGHTA, CDR2 FQGTGA. V trimming: 3 bases; J trimming: 6 bases; junction bases outside the gene matches: 3.

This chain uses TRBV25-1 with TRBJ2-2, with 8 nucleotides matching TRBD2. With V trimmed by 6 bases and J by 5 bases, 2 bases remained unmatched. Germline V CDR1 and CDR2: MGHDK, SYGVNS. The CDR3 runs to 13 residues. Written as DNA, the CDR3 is TGTGCCAGCAGACGGGGGGGGACCGGGGAGCTGTTTTTT. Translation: CASRRGGTGELFF. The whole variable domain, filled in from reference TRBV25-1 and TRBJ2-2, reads EADIYQTPRYLVIGTGKKITLECSQTMGHDKMYWYQQDPGMELHLIHYSYGVNSTEKGDLSSESTVSRIRTEHFPLTLESARPSHTSQYLCASRRGGTGELFFGEGSRLTVL.

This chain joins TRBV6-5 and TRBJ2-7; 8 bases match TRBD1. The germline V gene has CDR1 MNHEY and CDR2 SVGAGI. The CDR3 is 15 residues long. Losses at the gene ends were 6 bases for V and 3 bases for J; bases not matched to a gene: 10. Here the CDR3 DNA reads TGTGCCAGCAGGGCCGGACAGGGAAGCCTCTACGAGCAGTACTTC. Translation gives CASRAGQGSLYEQYF.

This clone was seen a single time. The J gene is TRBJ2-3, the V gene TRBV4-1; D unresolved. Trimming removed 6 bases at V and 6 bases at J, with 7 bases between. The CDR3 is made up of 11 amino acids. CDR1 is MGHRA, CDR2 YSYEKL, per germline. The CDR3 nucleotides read TGCGCCAGCAGTCTCTCGGATACGCAGTATTTT. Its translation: CASSLSDTQYF.

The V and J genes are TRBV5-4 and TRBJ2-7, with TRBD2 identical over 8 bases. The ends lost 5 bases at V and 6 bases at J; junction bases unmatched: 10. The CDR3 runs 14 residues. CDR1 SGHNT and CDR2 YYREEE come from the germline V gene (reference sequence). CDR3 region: CASSPGQRGREQYF. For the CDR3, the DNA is TGTGCCAGCAGTCCTGGTCAGCGGGGGCGCGAGCAGTACTTC.

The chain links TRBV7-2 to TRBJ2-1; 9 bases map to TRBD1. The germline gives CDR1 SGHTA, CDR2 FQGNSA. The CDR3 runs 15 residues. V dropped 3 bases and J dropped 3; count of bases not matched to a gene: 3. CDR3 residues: CASSLMDRGYNEQFF. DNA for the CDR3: TGTGCCAGCAGCTTGATGGACAGGGGCTACAATGAGCAGTTCTTC.

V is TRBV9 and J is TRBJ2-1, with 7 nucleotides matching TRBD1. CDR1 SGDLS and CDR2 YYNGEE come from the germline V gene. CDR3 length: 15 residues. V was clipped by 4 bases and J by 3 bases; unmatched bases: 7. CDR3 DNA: TGTGCCAGCAGCCGTACAGGGGCTAACTACAATGAGCAGTTCTTC. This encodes CASSRTGANYNEQFF.

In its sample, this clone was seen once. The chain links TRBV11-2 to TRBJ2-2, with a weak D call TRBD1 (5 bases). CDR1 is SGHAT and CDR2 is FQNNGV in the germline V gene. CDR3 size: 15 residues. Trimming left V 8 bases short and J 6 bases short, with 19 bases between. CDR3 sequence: CASHNRIAVAGELFF. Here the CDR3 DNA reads TGTGCCAGCCACAACAGGATAGCCGTGGCCGGGGAGCTGTTTTTT. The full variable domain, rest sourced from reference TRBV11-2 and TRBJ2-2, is EAGVAQSPRYKIIEKRQSVAFWCNPISGHATLYWYQQILGQGPKLLIQFQNNGVVDDSQLPKDRFSAERLKGVDSTLKIQPAKLEDSAVYLCASHNRIAVAGELFFGEGSRLTVL.

This CDR3 reads CASSLYLTAGRSNEQYF. Here the CDR3 DNA reads TGTGCCAGCAGCCTATACTTGACGGCGGGTAGGAGTAACGAGCAGTACTTC. V usage is TRBV3-1 (or the pseudogene TRBV3-2) and J usage is TRBJ2-7; tentatively, D is TRBD2 (5 bases). Trimming removed 4 bases from V and 5 bases from J, with 24 bases in between. The CDR3 is 17 amino acids. Germline V gene sequence: CDR1 LGHDT, CDR2 YNNKEL (reference sequence).

CDR3 nucleotides: TGTGCCAGCCTGCAGGGAAACACCATATATTTT. Amino acid sequence: CASLQGNTIYF. The rearrangement uses TRBV6-5 and TRBJ1-3, with no clear D. The CDR3 contains 11 residues. The V end was cut by 8 bases, the J end by 4 bases, with 6 bases between. Per the germline V gene, CDR1 is MNHEY and CDR2 is SVGAGI.

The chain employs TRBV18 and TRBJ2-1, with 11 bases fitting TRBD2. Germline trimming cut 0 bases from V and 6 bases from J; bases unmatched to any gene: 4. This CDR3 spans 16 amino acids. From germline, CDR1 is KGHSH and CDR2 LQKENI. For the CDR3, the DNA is TGTGCCAGCTCACCACCAGGCCTAGCGGGAGGCAATGAGCAGTTCTTC. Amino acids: CASSPPGLAGGNEQFF. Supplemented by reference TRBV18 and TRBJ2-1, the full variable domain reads NAGVMQNPRHLVRRRGQEARLRCSPMKGHSHVYWYRQLPEEGLKFMVYLQKENIIDESGMPKERFSAEFPKEGPSILRIQQVVRGDSAAYFCASSPPGLAGGNEQFFGPGTRLTVL.

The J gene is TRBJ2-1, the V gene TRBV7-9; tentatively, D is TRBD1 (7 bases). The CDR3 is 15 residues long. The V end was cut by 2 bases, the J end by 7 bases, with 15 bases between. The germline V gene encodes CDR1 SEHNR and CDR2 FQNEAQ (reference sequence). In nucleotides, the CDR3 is TGTGCCAGCAGCTTACAGGGGGGACCTATTAATGAGCAGTTCTTC. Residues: CASSLQGGPINEQFF.

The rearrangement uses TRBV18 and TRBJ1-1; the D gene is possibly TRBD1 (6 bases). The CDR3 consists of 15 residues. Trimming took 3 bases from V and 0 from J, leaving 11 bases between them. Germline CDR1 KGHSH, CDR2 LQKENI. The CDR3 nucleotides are TGTGCCAGCTCACCCAGGACAGTTATGAACACTGAAGCTTTCTTT. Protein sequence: CASSPRTVMNTEAFF.

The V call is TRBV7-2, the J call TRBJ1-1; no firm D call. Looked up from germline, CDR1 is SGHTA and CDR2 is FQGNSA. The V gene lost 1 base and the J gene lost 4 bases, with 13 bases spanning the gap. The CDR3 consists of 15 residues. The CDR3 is CASSLEGSSGTEAFF. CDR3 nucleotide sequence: TGTGCCAGCAGCTTAGAAGGTAGTTCGGGCACTGAAGCTTTCTTT.

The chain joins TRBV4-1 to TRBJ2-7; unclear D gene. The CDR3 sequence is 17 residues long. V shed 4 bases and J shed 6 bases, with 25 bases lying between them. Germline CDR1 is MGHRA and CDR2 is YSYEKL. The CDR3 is CASSRVDIGFSLGEQYF. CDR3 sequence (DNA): TGCGCCAGCAGCCGGGTCGATATTGGATTTAGCCTTGGCGAGCAGTACTTC.

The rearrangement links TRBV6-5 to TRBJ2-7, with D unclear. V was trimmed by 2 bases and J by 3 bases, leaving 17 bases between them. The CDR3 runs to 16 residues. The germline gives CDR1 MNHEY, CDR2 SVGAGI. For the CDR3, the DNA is TGTGCCAGCAGTTACACTCGTGCCAGACTCATCTACGAGCAGTACTTC. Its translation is CASSYTRARLIYEQYF.